This TCR beta chain came from a study of T cell repertoires in cytomegalovirus infection. Across the study: Carrying CMV and the relevant HLA type showed in public TCR beta signatures. General study findings and limits: In two of eight donors, the top clonotype was HLA-C-restricted CMV-specific. Of the TCR beta families, the public ones yielded a cumulative frequency that identified carriers of CMV plus the relevant HLA.

TCRdb reprocessed the reads via MiXCR and lists one record per CDR3 protein. The data show about 230,000 distinct CDR3 sequences, over 20% seen once. With regard to this clonotype: No antigen is known for it.

This clonotype was obtained from a human donor in good health (CMV status not recorded). Some clones in this sample may be carry-over from other donors' samples. The sequenced sample was CD8+ T cells from PBMCs.

The CDR3 nucleotides read TGTGCCAGCAGTGCTACAGGGGAGTTACCGGAGACCCAGTACTTC. Translation: CASSATGELPETQYF. The rearrangement links TRBV28 to TRBJ2-5, with 7 bases that match TRBD1. The CDR3 is made up of 15 amino acids. Germline trimming cut 5 bases from V and 5 bases from J; bases unmatched to any gene: 11. Germline V gene data show CDR1 as MDHEN and CDR2 as SYDVKM.